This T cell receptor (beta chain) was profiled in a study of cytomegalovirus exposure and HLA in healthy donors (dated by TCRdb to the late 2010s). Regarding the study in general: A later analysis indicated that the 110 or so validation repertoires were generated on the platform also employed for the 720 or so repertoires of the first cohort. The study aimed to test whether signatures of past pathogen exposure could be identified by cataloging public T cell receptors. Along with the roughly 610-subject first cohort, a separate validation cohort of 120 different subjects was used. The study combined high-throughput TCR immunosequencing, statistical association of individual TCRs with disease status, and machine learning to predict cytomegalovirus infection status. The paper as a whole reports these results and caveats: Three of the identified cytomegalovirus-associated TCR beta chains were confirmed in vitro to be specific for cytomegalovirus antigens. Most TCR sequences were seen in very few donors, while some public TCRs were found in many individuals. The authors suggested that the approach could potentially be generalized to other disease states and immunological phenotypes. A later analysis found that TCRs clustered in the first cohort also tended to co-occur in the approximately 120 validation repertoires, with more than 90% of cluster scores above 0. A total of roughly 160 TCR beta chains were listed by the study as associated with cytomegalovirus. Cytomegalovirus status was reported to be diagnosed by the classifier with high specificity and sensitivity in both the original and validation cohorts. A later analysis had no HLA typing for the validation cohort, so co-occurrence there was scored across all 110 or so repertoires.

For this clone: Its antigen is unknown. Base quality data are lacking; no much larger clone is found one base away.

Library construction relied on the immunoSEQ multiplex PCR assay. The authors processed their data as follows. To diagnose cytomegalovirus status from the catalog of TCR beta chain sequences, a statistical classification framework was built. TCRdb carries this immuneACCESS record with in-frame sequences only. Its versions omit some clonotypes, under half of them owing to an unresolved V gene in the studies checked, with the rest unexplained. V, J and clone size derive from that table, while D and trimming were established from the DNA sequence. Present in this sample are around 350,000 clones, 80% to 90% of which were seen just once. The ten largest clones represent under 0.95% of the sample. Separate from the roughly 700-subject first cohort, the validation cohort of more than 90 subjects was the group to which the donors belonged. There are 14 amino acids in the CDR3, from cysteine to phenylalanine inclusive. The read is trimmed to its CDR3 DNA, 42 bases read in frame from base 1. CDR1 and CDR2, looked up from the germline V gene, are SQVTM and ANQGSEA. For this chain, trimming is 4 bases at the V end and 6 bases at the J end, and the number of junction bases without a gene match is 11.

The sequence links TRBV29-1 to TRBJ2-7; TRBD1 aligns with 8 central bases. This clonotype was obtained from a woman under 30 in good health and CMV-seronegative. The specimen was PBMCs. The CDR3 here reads CSVAPGQVDSEQYF. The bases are TGCAGCGTTGCCCCGGGACAGGTAGATAGCGAGCAGTACTTC.